This TCR beta chain was identified in a study of cytomegalovirus exposure and HLA in healthy donors. This CDR3 region has 14 residues. Germline assignment: CDR1 SQVTM and CDR2 ANQGSEA. Primers for the PCR totalled 60 Vbeta and 13 Jbeta. The assay was immunoSEQ multiplex PCR, and TCRdb's table has in-frame clones only and misses some. Among some 140,000 clones listed, over 60% were seen once. This clone was observed once. The junction does not match germline at one end; this may be a read error. What was sequenced was PBMCs. The origin of this receptor is a woman between 35 and 50 years old in good health and CMV-seronegative. The chain has TRBV29-1 and TRBJ2-2; TRBD1 aligns across 7 bases. CDR3 region: CIVEGTANTGELFF. The DNA of the CDR3 is TGCATCGTTGAGGGGACAGCTAACACCGGGGAGCTGTTTTTT.